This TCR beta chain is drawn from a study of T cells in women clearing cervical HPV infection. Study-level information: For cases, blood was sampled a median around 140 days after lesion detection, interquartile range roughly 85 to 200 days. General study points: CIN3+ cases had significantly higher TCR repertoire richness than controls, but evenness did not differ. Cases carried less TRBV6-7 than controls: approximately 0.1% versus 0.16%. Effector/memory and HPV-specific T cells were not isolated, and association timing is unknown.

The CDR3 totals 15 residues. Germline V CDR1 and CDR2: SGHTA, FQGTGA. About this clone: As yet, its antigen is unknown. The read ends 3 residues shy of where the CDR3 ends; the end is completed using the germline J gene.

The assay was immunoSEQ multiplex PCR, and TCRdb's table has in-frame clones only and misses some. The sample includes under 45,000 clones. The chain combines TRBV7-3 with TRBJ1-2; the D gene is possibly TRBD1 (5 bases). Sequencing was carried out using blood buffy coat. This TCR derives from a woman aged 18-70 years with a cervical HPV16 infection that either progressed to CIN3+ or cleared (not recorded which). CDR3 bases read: TGTGCCAGCAGCCCCTCAGGGTCTCGCACAGATACC. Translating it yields CASSPSGSRTDT. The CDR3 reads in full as CASSPSGSRTDTYTF.